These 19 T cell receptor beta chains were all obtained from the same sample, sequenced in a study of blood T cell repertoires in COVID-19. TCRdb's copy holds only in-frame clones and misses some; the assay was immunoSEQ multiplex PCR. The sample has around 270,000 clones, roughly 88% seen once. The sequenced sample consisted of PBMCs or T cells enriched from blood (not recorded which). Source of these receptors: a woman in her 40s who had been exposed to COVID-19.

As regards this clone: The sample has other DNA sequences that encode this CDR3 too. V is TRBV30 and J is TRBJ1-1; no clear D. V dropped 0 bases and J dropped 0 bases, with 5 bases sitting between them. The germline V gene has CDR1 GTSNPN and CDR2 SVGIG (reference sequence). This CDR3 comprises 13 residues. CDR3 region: CAWSVSVNTEAFF. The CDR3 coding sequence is TGTGCCTGGAGTGTATCGGTGAACACTGAAGCTTTCTTT.

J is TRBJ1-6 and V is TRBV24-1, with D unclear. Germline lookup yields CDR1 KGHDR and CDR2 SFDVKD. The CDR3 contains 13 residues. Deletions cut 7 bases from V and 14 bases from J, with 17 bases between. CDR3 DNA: TGTGCCACCAGCGCGGGAGCGGGCGGGACCCTCCACTTT. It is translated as CATSAGAGGTLHF.

In nucleotides, the CDR3 is TGTGCCAGCAGCCAAGATCAAGCTAGCGAAGAGACCCAGTACTTC. Residues: CASSQDQASEETQYF. The V gene is TRBV4-2, the J gene TRBJ2-5; a possible D gene is TRBD2 (6 bases). The ends were cut back, 0 bases at V and 3 bases at J, with 11 bases in the middle. CDR1 is LGHNA, CDR2 YNFKEQ, per germline. CDR3 size: 15 residues.

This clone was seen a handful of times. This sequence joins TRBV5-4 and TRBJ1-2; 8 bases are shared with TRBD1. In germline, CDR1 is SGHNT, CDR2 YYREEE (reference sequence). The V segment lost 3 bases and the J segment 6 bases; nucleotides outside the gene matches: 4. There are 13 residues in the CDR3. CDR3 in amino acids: CASSWTGLDGYTF. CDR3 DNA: TGTGCCAGCAGCTGGACAGGGCTGGATGGCTACACCTTC.

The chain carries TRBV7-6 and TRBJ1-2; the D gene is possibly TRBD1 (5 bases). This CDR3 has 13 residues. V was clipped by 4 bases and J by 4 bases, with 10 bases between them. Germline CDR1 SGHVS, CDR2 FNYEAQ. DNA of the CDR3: TGTGCCAGCAGCTCGGGACTGGGCTATGGCTACACCTTC. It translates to CASSSGLGYGYTF.

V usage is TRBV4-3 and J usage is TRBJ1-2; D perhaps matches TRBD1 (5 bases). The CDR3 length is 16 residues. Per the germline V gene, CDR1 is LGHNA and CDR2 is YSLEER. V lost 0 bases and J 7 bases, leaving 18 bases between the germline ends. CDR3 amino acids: CASSQDWRGLMRGYTF. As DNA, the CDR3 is TGCGCCAGCAGCCAAGATTGGCGGGGGTTGATGCGTGGCTACACCTTC.

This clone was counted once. Here the CDR3 reads CANRVITTGAQYF. CDR3 DNA: TGTGCCAACAGGGTAATAACGACGGGGGCGCAGTATTTT. This sequence joins TRBV24-1 and TRBJ2-3, with D possibly called TRBD1 or TRBD2 (6 bases each). The V gene's germline CDR1 is KGHDR and CDR2 SFDVKD. The V gene lost 11 bases and the J gene lost 10 bases, with 21 bases spanning the gap. The CDR3 contains 13 residues.

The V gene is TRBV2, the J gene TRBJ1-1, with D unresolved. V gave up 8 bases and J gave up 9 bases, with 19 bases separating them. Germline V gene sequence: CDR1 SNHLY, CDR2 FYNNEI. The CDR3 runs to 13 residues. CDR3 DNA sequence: TGTGCCAGCTTGGTGATTATCGGGAACCAAGCTTTCTTT. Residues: CASLVIIGNQAFF. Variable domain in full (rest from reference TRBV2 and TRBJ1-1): EPEVTQTPSHQVTQMGQEVILRCVPISNHLYFYWYRQILGQKVEFLVSFYNNEISEKSEIFDDQFSVERPDGSNFTLKIRSTKLEDSAMYFCASLVIIGNQAFFGQGTRLTVV.

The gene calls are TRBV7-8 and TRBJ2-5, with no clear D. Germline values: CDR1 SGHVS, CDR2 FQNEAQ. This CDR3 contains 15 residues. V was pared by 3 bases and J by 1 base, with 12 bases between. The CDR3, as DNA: TGTGCCAGCAGCTTCTCGGGTGGTTCCCAAGAGACCCAGTACTTC. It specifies CASSFSGGSQETQYF.

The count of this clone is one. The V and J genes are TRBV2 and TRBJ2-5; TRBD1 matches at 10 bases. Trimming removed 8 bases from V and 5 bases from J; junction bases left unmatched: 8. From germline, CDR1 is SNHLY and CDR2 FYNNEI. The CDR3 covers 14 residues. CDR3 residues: CASRDRGVGETQYF. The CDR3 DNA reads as TGTGCCAGCCGGGACAGGGGAGTTGGGGAGACCCAGTACTTC.

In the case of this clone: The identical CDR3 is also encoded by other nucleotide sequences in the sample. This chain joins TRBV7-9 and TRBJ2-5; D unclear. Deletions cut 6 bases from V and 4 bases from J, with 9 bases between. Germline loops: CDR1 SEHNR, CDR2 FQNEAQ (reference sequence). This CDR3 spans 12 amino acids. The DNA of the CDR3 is TGTGCCAGCAGTCTCAGTGGAGAGACCCAGTACTTC. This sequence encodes CASSLSGETQYF.

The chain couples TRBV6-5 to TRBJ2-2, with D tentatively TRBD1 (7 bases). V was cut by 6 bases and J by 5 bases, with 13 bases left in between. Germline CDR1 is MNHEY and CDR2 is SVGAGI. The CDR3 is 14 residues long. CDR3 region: CASRSQGGTGELFF. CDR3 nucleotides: TGTGCCAGCAGGAGTCAGGGGGGAACCGGGGAGCTGTTTTTT.

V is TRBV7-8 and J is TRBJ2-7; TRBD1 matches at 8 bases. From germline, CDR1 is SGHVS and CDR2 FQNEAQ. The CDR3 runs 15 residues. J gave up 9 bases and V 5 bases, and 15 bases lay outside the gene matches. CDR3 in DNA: TGTGCCAGCAGCGCCACCGGGACAGGCAATCGGGGGCAGTACTTC. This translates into CASSATGTGNRGQYF.

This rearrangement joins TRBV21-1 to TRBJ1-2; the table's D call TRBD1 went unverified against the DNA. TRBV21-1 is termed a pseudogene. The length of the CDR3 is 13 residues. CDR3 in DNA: TGTGCCAGTTTAGATTTTGGGCCCTATGGCTACACCTTC. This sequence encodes CASLDFGPYGYTF.

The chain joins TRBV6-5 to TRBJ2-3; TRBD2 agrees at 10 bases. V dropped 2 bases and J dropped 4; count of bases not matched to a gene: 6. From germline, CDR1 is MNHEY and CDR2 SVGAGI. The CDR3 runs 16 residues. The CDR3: CASSYGLGLAADTQYF. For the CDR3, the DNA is TGTGCCAGCAGTTACGGATTAGGACTAGCGGCAGATACGCAGTATTTT.

The CDR3 is CASSLAGGTGVVEAFF. The CDR3, as DNA: TGTGCCAGCAGCTTAGCGGGGGGGACAGGGGTGGTGGAAGCTTTCTTT. This sequence joins TRBV7-9 and TRBJ1-1; TRBD1 aligns across 10 bases. Germline loops: CDR1 SEHNR, CDR2 FQNEAQ (reference sequence). The CDR3 is made up of 16 amino acids. The V and J ends lost 0 bases and 8 bases, in that order; junction bases with no gene match: 9.

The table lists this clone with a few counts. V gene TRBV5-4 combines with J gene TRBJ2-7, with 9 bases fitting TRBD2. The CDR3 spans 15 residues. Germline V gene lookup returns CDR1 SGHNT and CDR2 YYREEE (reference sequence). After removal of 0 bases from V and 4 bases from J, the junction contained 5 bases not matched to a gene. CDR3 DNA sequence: TGTGCCAGCAGCTTGGGTGGTAGCGGGAGTTACGAGCAGTACGTC. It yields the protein CASSLGGSGSYEQYV.

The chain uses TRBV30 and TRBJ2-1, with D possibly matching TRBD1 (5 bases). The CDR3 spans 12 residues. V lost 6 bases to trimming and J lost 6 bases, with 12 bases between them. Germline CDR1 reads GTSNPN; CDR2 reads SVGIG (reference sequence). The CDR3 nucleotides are TGTGCCTGCCTTACAGGCGCCAATGAGCAGTTCTTC. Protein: CACLTGANEQFF.

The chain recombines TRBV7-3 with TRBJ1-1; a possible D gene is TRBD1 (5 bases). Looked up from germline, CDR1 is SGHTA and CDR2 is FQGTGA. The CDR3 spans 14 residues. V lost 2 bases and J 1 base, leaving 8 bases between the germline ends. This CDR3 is CASSLQGTNTEAFF. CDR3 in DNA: TGTGCCAGCAGCTTACAGGGAACGAACACTGAAGCTTTCTTT.